The 21 T cell receptor beta chains reported below all come from one sample, sequenced in a study of regulatory T cells in long-lasting Graves disease. Time point given: newly diagnosed GD, antithyroid drugs for less than 3 months. Scientists built the TCR library using RNA that was extracted from PBMCs. The authors built TCR beta libraries using iRepertoire HTBI primers and Arm-PCR of CDR3 regions. TCRdb ran MiXCR on the multiplex PCR reads and lists one entry per CDR3 protein. The repertoire includes 410,000 or so distinct CDR3 sequences, around 14% of them detected once, and over 15% sits in the top ten. This same sample was also part of a study on T cells in Graves' hyperthyroidism and ophthalmopathy.

Sample: peripheral blood mononuclear cells (PBMCs), taken at new diagnosis, from a patient treated with antithyroid drugs. The receptor source for this set is a woman aged 25-40 years with Graves disease.

This clonotype was observed at least ten times. The chain employs TRBV2 and TRBJ1-6; D is uncertain. V was trimmed by 7 bases and J by 6 bases, leaving 13 bases between them. Germline CDR1 is SNHLY and CDR2 is FYNNEI. The CDR3 sequence is 14 residues long. CDR3 in DNA: TGTGCCAGCACCGCCAGGAGCCTTAATTCACCCCTCCACTTT. Translation: CASTARSLNSPLHF.

This clonotype was counted ten times or more. The chain has TRBV30 and TRBJ1-2; tentative D call: TRBD1 (5 bases). CDR1 and CDR2 (germline): GTSNPN, SVGIG (reference sequence). The CDR3 extends over 16 amino acids. Trimming pared 2 bases from V and 0 bases from J, leaving 16 bases between. Here the CDR3 reads CAWSSRGVGANYGYTF. The CDR3 DNA follows: TGTGCCTGGAGTTCTCGGGGGGTGGGGGCTAACTATGGCTACACCTTC.

This clonotype was observed many times. V gene TRBV5-1 combines with J gene TRBJ2-7, with 9 positions matching TRBD1. V lost 2 bases and J lost 1; bases outside the gene matches: 10. CDR1 is SGHRS and CDR2 is YFSETQ in the germline V gene. The CDR3 runs 17 residues. Written as DNA, the CDR3 is TGCGCCAGCAGCTTTGATACAGGGGGCGGGTCGTCCTACGAGCAGTACTTC. Its protein product is CASSFDTGGGSSYEQYF.

The gene calls are TRBV4-1 and TRBJ2-7; 8 bases fit TRBD2. This CDR3 has 16 amino acids. CDR1 and CDR2 from the germline V gene are MGHRA and YSYEKL. The V gene end was trimmed by 0 bases and the J gene end by 2 bases; junction bases not matched to a gene: 6. The CDR3, as DNA: TGCGCCAGCAGCCAAGAGAGGCGCGGGGGGACCTACGAGCAGTACTTC. It specifies CASSQERRGGTYEQYF.

This clonotype was observed at least ten times. The V gene is TRBV3-1, the J gene TRBJ2-5; 7 positions match TRBD2. V shed 4 bases, J shed 4 bases, and the junction held 9 bases outside the gene matches. The length of the CDR3 is 15 residues. Germline V CDR1 and CDR2: LGHDT, YNNKEL (reference sequence). This CDR3 reads CASSPRAVAGETQYF. For the CDR3, the DNA is TGTGCCAGCAGCCCCCGGGCGGTAGCGGGAGAGACCCAGTACTTC.

This clonotype was seen many times. The genes are TRBV11-2 and TRBJ1-1; tentatively, D is TRBD1 (6 bases). Per germline, CDR1 SGHAT and CDR2 FQNNGV. Trimming pared 5 bases from V and 1 base from J, leaving 11 bases between. This CDR3 has 14 amino acids. CDR3 coding DNA: TGTGCCAGCAGCACCTCGACAGGGAACACTGAAGCTTTCTTT. Protein sequence: CASSTSTGNTEAFF.

At least ten counts were recorded for this clonotype. The V and J genes are TRBV5-4 and TRBJ2-1, with D possibly TRBD2 on 5 matching bases. Trimming removed 0 bases at V and 6 bases at J, with 7 bases between. Germline CDR1 reads SGHNT; CDR2 reads YYREEE (reference sequence). This CDR3 has 13 amino acids. CDR3 in amino acids: CASSLALANEQFF. For the CDR3, the DNA is TGTGCCAGCAGCTTGGCTCTAGCCAATGAGCAGTTCTTC. The variable domain in full, with the rest retrieved from reference TRBV5-4 and TRBJ2-1, is ETGVTQSPTHLIKTRGQQVTLRCSSQSGHNTVSWYQQALGQGPQFIFQYYREEENGRGNFPPRFSGLQFPNYSSELNVNALELDDSALYLCASSLALANEQFFGPGTRLTVL.

This chain connects TRBV24-1 to TRBJ2-5; D remains unclear. Germline V gene data show CDR1 as KGHDR and CDR2 as SFDVKD. Trimming left V 1 base short and J 1 base short, with 9 bases between. The CDR3 is made up of 15 amino acids. The CDR3 coding sequence is TGTGCCACCAGTGATTTTTCGGCGGTCCAAGAGACCCAGTACTTC. Translated, it gives CATSDFSAVQETQYF.

This clonotype was counted only a few times. The chain employs TRBV2 and TRBJ2-7, with D unclear. V dropped 7 bases and J dropped 6 bases, with 7 bases sitting between them. CDR3 length: 10 residues. Germline-derived CDR1 and CDR2 are SNHLY and FYNNEI. The CDR3 here is CASTRREQYF. The CDR3 DNA sequence: TGTGCCAGCACCCGACGCGAGCAGTACTTC.

Ten or more counts support this clonotype. The gene calls are TRBV11-1 and TRBJ2-4; D not certain. This CDR3 contains 15 residues. Germline V gene lookup returns CDR1 SGHAT and CDR2 FQDESV (reference sequence). The V gene lost 0 bases and the J gene lost 1 base, with 7 bases spanning the gap. The CDR3 coding sequence is TGTGCCAGCAGCTTAGCACCCTTGGCCAAAAACATTCAGTACTTC. This sequence encodes CASSLAPLAKNIQYF. Supplemented by reference TRBV11-1 and TRBJ2-4, the full variable domain reads EAEVAQSPRYKITEKSQAVAFWCDPISGHATLYWYRQILGQGPELLVQFQDESVVDDSQLPKDRFSAERLKGVDSTLKIQPAELGDSAMYLCASSLAPLAKNIQYFGAGTRLSVL.

The chain employs TRBV11-2 and TRBJ2-7; TRBD2 agrees at 9 bases. The CDR3 extends over 15 amino acids. The germline V gene has CDR1 SGHAT and CDR2 FQNNGV. The junction had 8 bases not matched to a gene; V was cut back by 5 bases and J by 3 bases. This CDR3 is CASSLTRSGSYEQYF. The CDR3 DNA sequence: TGTGCCAGCAGCCTAACTCGTAGCGGGAGCTACGAGCAGTACTTC.

This clonotype was seen at least ten times. V usage is TRBV3-1 and J usage is TRBJ2-4; weak D call: TRBD1 (5 bases). V shed 3 bases and J shed 0 bases, with 12 bases lying between them. Germline V lookup: CDR1 LGHDT, CDR2 YNNKEL (reference sequence). CDR3 length equals 16 residues. In DNA form, the CDR3 reads TGTGCCAGCAGCCATGGGGCAGAAATAGCCAAAAACATTCAGTACTTC. This encodes CASSHGAEIAKNIQYF.

A few counts support this clonotype. The chain has TRBV2 and TRBJ2-7; perhaps TRBD2 as D (5 bases). Germline V gene sequence: CDR1 SNHLY, CDR2 FYNNEI. The V end lost 4 bases, the J end lost 2 bases, and 12 bases lay between the germline ends. The CDR3 runs 14 residues. The CDR3 spells CASSGSGVPYEQYF. The CDR3 DNA follows: TGTGCCAGCAGTGGCTCCGGGGTTCCCTACGAGCAGTACTTC.

This clonotype was observed a few times. The CDR3 protein is CATSDPGTSSYEQYF. The CDR3 DNA is TGTGCCACCAGTGATCCGGGGACTAGTTCCTACGAGCAGTACTTC. The chain uses TRBV24-1 and TRBJ2-7, with 8 nucleotides matching TRBD2. V gave up 3 bases and J gave up 1 base; unmatched junction bases: 4. This CDR3 comprises 15 residues. Germline CDR1 and CDR2: KGHDR and SFDVKD.

This clonotype was counted many times. The rearrangement uses TRBV25-1 and TRBJ2-7, with D tentatively TRBD1 (6 bases). Germline values: CDR1 MGHDK, CDR2 SYGVNS. Trimming removed 5 bases at V and 7 bases at J, with 9 bases between. The CDR3 is made up of 11 amino acids. The CDR3 here is CASSQGQEQYF. Written as DNA, the CDR3 is TGTGCCAGCAGTCAGGGACAAGAGCAGTACTTC.

This clonotype was counted many times. V gene TRBV25-1 combines with J gene TRBJ1-1; a weak D match, TRBD1 (5 bases). Germline values: CDR1 MGHDK, CDR2 SYGVNS. The CDR3 sequence is 14 residues long. Trimming shortened V by 1 base and J by 1 base, and 7 bases separated the two germline ends. CDR3: CASSEWGENTEAFF. The CDR3 bases are TGTGCCAGCAGTGAATGGGGGGAGAACACTGAAGCTTTCTTT.

The chain recombines TRBV19 with TRBJ2-4; D uncertain. From germline, CDR1 is LNHDA and CDR2 SQIVND (reference sequence). CDR3 length: 13 amino acids. The V gene lost 2 bases and the J gene lost 7 bases, with 9 bases spanning the gap. The CDR3 protein is CASSIKPQNIQYF. For the CDR3, the DNA is TGTGCCAGTAGTATAAAACCACAGAACATTCAGTACTTC.

This clonotype was detected ten times or more. The chain is built from TRBV3-1 and TRBJ2-3; unclear D gene. Trimming removed 3 bases at V and 2 bases at J, with 9 bases between. The CDR3 sequence is 14 residues long. Looked up from germline, CDR1 is LGHDT and CDR2 is YNNKEL (reference sequence). The CDR3 is CASSHSRDTDTQYF. The CDR3 bases are TGTGCCAGCAGCCATTCTAGGGACACAGATACGCAGTATTTT.

This clonotype was recorded at least ten times. CDR3: CASREQTGDWGFMNTEAFF. The CDR3 bases are TGTGCCAGCAGAGAACAAACAGGGGACTGGGGGTTTATGAACACTGAAGCTTTCTTT. This chain links TRBV7-9 with TRBJ1-1; 7 nucleotides line up with TRBD1. The CDR3 loop spans 19 amino acids. V was clipped by 6 bases and J by 0 bases; unmatched bases: 19. Germline CDR1 SEHNR, CDR2 FQNEAQ (reference sequence). The full variable domain, its missing parts supplied by reference TRBV7-9 and TRBJ1-1, is DTGVSQNPRHKITKRGQNVTFRCDPISEHNRLYWYRQTLGQGPEFLTYFQNEAQLEKSRLLSDRFSAERPKGSFSTLEIQRTEQGDSAMYLCASREQTGDWGFMNTEAFFGQGTRLTVV.

This clonotype was picked up many times. The chain uses TRBV12-3 or TRBV12-4 and TRBJ2-5; 10 bases are a match to TRBD2. Trimming at V came to 4 bases and at J to 3 bases, leaving 8 bases not matched to a gene. The CDR3 is 16 amino acids. The CDR3 DNA reads TGTGCCAGCAGTTCCACCCTGGGACTAGCGAAAGAGACCCAGTACTTC. Its translation is CASSSTLGLAKETQYF.

This clonotype was picked up a small number of times. This chain links TRBV12-3 or TRBV12-4 with TRBJ2-1; D may be TRBD2 (5 bases). This CDR3 region has 13 residues. The V and J ends lost 3 bases and 7 bases respectively, with 10 bases between them. The CDR3, as DNA: TGTGCCAGCAGTTTTGGACTGGAGAATGAGCAGTTCTTC. Translation: CASSFGLENEQFF.